What follows describes a single T cell receptor (beta chain). This CDR3 spans 12 amino acids. Germline CDR1 is LGHNT and CDR2 is FRNRAP. V dropped 6 bases and J dropped 1 base, with 6 bases sitting between them. This specimen comes from a study of blood T cell repertoires in COVID-19. Study as a whole: Acute-phase and convalescent COVID-19 samples originated in the United States, Italy and Spain.

The method was immunoSEQ multiplex PCR; TCRdb's version includes in-frame clones alone and lacks a portion of them. The sample carries about 220,000 clones, roughly 80% recorded once. The sample taken for sequencing was PBMCs or T cells enriched from blood (not recorded which). The source of this sequence is a middle-aged woman with acute COVID-19. The chain combines TRBV12-5 with TRBJ1-1, with no clear D. The DNA for the CDR3 is TGTGCTAGTGGGGCAGAGAACACTGAAGCTTTCTTT. Translated: CASGAENTEAFF.